This T cell receptor (beta chain) came from a study of T and B cells in COVID-19 patients. Study summary: The recovered cohort's median age was approximately 37 years, versus approximately 70 years in active infection.

This clonotype was detected many times. Its target is not known. BIOMED2 TRB-A/B primer pools were used in multiplex TRB PCR. TCRdb called the multiplex PCR reads again in MiXCR, with one record for every CDR3 protein. Seen here are around 15,000 distinct CDR3 sequences, approximately 30% observed once, and the top ten hold around 4.3%. Study-wide findings and caveats: The recovered cohort had some 2,000 exclusive TCR clusters, including approximately 31 low generation probability clusters. At recovery TRB diversity and richness exceeded healthy donors, after highly clonal active COVID-19 repertoires. Sorted SARS-CoV-2-responsive or tetramer+ T cells and CD4+, regulatory and CD8+ subsets were not yet sequenced.

Each TRB amplification used roughly 220-550 ng of genomic DNA from blood. Germline V CDR1 and CDR2: MNHEY, SMNVEV (reference sequence). The CDR3 loop spans 14 amino acids. Unmatched junction bases numbered 6, after V lost 5 bases and J lost 4 bases. The source of this sequence is a human donor who had recovered from COVID-19. J is TRBJ1-1 and V is TRBV27; 8 nucleotides line up with TRBD1. What was sequenced was blood. Here the CDR3 reads CASSQDREITEAFF. DNA for the CDR3: TGTGCCAGCAGTCAGGACAGGGAGATCACTGAAGCTTTCTTT.